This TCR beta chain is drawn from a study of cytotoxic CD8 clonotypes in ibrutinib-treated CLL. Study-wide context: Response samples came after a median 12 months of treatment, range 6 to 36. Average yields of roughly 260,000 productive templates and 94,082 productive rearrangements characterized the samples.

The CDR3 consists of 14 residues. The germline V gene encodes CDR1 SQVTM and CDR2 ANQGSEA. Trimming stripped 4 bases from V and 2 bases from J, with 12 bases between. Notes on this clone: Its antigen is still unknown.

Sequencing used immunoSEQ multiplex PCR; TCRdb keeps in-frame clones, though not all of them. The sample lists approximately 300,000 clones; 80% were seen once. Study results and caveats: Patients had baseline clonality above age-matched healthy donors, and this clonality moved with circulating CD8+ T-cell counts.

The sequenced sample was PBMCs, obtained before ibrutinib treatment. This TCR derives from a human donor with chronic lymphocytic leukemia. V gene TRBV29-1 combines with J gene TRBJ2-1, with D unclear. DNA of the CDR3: TGCAGCGTTGCTGCTGGTAAGACCTACAATGAGCAGTTCTTC. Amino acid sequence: CSVAAGKTYNEQFF.